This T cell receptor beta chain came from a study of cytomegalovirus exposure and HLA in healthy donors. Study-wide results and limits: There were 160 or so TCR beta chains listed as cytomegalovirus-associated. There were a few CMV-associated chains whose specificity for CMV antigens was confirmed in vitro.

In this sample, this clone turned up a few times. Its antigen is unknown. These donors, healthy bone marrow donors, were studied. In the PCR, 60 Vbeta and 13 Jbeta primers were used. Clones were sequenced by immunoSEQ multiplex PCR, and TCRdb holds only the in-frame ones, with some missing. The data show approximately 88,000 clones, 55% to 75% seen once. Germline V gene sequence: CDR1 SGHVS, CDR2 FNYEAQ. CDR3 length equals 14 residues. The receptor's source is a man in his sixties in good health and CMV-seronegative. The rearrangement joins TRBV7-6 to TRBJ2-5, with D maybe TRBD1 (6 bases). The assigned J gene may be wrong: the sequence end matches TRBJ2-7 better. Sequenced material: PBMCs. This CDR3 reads CASSLGSARGEQYF. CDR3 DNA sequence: TGTGCCAGCAGCCTCGGGTCGGCCAGGGGCGAGCAGTACTTC.